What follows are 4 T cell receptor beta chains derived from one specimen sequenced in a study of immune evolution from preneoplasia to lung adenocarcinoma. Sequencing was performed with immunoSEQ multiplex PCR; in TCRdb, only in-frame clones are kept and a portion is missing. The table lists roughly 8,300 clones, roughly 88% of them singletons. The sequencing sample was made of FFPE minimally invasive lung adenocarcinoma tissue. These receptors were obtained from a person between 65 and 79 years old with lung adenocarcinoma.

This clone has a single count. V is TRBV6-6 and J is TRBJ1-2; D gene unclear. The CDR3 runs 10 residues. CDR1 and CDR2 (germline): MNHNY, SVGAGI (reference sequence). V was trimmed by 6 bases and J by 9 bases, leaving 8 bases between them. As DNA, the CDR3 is TGTGCCAGCAGAGAGGGTAGCTACACCTTC. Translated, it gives CASREGSYTF.

The CDR3 nucleotides are TGCGCCAGCAGCTTGGGACACAGCTCCTACGAGCAGTACTTC. Translated: CASSLGHSSYEQYF. The J gene is TRBJ2-7, the V gene TRBV5-1; D unresolved. This CDR3 has 14 amino acids. Trimming pared 0 bases from V and 0 bases from J, leaving 7 bases between. Germline V lookup: CDR1 SGHRS, CDR2 YFSETQ.

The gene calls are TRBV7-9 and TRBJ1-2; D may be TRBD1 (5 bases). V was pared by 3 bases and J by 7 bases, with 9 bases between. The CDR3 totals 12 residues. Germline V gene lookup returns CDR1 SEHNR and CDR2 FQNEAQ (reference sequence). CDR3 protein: CASSLQGAGYTF. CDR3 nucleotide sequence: TGTGCCAGCAGCTTGCAGGGTGCTGGCTACACCTTC. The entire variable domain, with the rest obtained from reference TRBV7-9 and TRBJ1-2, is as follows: DTGVSQNPRHKITKRGQNVTFRCDPISEHNRLYWYRQTLGQGPEFLTYFQNEAQLEKSRLLSDRFSAERPKGSFSTLEIQRTEQGDSAMYLCASSLQGAGYTFGSGTRLTVV.

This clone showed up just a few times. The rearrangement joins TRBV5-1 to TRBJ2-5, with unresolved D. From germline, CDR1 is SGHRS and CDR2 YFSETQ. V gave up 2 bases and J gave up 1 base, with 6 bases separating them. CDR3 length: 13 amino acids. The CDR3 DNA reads TGCGCCAGCAGCTTTCCGGGCCAAGAGACCCAGTACTTC. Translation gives CASSFPGQETQYF.